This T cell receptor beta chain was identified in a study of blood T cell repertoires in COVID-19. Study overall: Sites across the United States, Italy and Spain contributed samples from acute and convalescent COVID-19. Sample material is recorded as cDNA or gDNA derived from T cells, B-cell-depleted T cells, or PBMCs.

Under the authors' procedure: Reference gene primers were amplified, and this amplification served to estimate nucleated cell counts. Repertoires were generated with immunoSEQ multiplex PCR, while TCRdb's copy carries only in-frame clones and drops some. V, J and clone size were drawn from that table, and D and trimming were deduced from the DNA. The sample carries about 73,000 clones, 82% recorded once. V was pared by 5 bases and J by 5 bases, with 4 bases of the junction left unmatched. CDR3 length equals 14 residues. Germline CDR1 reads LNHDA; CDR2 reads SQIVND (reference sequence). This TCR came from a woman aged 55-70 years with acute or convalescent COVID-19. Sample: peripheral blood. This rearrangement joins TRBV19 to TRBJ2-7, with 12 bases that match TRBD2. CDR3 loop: CASSLRTSGNEQYF. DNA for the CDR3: TGTGCCAGTAGTCTTAGGACTAGCGGGAACGAGCAGTACTTC.